A selection of T cell receptor beta chains follows, all from one sample in a study of T-cell reconstitution after alpha-beta-depleted transplantation in children. TCRdb ran MiXCR on the PCR reads and lists one entry per CDR3 protein. The repertoire holds 200,000 to 300,000 distinct CDR3 sequences, with about 12% as singletons. Material: PBMCs from the stem cell graft donor, obtained from the stem cell graft. Receptors originate from a human donor who donated a stem cell graft to a child with acute lymphoblastic leukemia. Each CDR3 is given with its conserved first and last residue. D genes are given only for firm matches. Clone size is given for some rows only: seen once, a few or many times, or a class if the clone is expanded.

v_gene,d_gene,abundance,j_gene,CDR3nt,CDR3aa
TRBV24-1,-,many,TRBJ2-3,TGTGCCTCCAGAGGGACACGGACAGATACGCAGTATTTT,CASRGTRTDTQYF
TRBV10-3,TRBD1,-,TRBJ2-3,TGTGCCATCAGCCAAACAGGGGAGAGCACAGATACGCAGTATTTT,CAISQTGESTDTQYF
TRBV5-1,TRBD1,many,TRBJ1-2,TGCGCCAGCAGCTTGACAGGGGAAGGCCATGGCTACACCTTC,CASSLTGEGHGYTF
TRBV19,-,few,TRBJ1-1,TGTGCCAGTAGTATAAGCGGGGGAGTCACTGAAGCTTTCTTT,CASSISGGVTEAFF
TRBV7-2,TRBD1,many,TRBJ2-5,TGTGCCAGCAGCAAGGACAGGGGACAAGAGACCCAGTACTTC,CASSKDRGQETQYF
TRBV6-5,TRBD1,many,TRBJ2-2,TGTGCCAGCAGTCCGACAGGGGGTTCGACCGGGGAGCTGTTTTTT,CASSPTGGSTGELFF
TRBV11-1,-,-,TRBJ2-2,TGTGCCAGCGGGGTCTCGAACACCGGGGAGCTGTTTTTT,CASGVSNTGELFF
TRBV3-1,-,many,TRBJ2-1,TGTGCCAGCAGCCTCCCAGGGGCCACTAAGGGCGAGCAGTTCTTC,CASSLPGATKGEQFF
TRBV29-1,-,many,TRBJ1-2,TGCAGCGTTGAAAAAGAGGTGGCCAGGGGAGGATATGGCTACACCTTC,CSVEKEVARGGYGYTF
TRBV4-3,-,many,TRBJ1-2,TGCGCCAGCAGCCCAACGACAGACTATGGCTACACCTTC,CASSPTTDYGYTF
TRBV4-3,TRBD1,many,TRBJ1-1,TGCGCCAGCAGCCAAGTTAACAGGGGGGCCACTGAAGCTTTCTTT,CASSQVNRGATEAFF
TRBV19,-,-,TRBJ1-1,TGTGCCAGTAGTCCCAGGGACTGGACACAAACTCAAAGGCGGTCGATGAACACTGAAGCTTTCTTT,CASSPRDWTQTQRRSMNTEAFF
TRBV6-1,TRBD1,many,TRBJ2-3,TGTGCCAGCAGTGGGCTAACTTCACAGGGGTACTTCACAGATACGCAGTATTTT,CASSGLTSQGYFTDTQYF
TRBV5-1,-,many,TRBJ2-5,TGCGCCAGCAGCTTGTCCGGACAGGGAGGGGAGACCCAGTACTTC,CASSLSGQGGETQYF
TRBV2,-,many,TRBJ1-1,TGTGCCGGGGGGGGAACAGGGAGGAACACTGAAGCTTTCTTT,CAGGGTGRNTEAFF
TRBV12-3/TRBV12-4,-,many,TRBJ1-1,TGTGCCAGCAGTTGGTACAAGGGGTCGCTGAACACTGAAGCTTTCTTT,CASSWYKGSLNTEAFF
TRBV5-1,-,many,TRBJ2-7,TGCGCCAGCAGCCCTCCCGGGGCCAATCGCAACGAGCAGTACTTC,CASSPPGANRNEQYF
TRBV5-5,-,many,TRBJ2-2,TGTGCCAGCACCTCCCCGTGGACCCTAAACACCGGGGAGCTGTTTTTT,CASTSPWTLNTGELFF
TRBV3-1,-,-,TRBJ2-5,TGTGCCAGTGTGGGGGGACGGGAAACCCAGTACTTC,CASVGGRETQYF
TRBV6-1,-,few,TRBJ1-1,TGTGCCAGCACCAGGAATAGACTCCTGAACACTGAAGCTTTCTTT,CASTRNRLLNTEAFF
TRBV27,-,many,TRBJ1-1,TGTGCCAGCACCAAATCAGGGGTGGCCACTGAAGCTTTCTTT,CASTKSGVATEAFF
TRBV28,TRBD1,-,TRBJ2-7,TGTGCCAGCAGTTTGTTACCGGGACAGGGCTACGAGCAGTACTTC,CASSLLPGQGYEQYF
TRBV20-1,TRBD2,many,TRBJ2-7,TGCAGTGCTTATAGCGGGATTTCCTACGAGCAGTACTTC,CSAYSGISYEQYF
TRBV20-1,-,-,TRBJ2-1,TGCAGTGCTAGAGAGTTTAGGACTCCCAATTCCTACAATGAGCAGTTCTTC,CSAREFRTPNSYNEQFF
TRBV29-1,TRBD1,many,TRBJ2-2,TGCAGCGTTGAGGCGGACAGGCCCACCGGGGAGCTGTTTTTT,CSVEADRPTGELFF
TRBV5-6,-,-,TRBJ1-1,TGTGCCAGCAGCTTGGAAGTCGGCAGCACTGAAGCTTTCTTT,CASSLEVGSTEAFF
TRBV19,TRBD2,many,TRBJ2-4,TGTGCCAGTAGTGAGGGACTAGCGGGAGTTGGTCCCATTCAGTACTTC,CASSEGLAGVGPIQYF
TRBV29-1,-,-,TRBJ1-1,TGCAGCGTGAAAGGGGACACTGAAGCTTTCTTT,CSVKGDTEAFF
TRBV5-1,-,many,TRBJ1-1,TGCGCCAGCAGCTTTGGAAGTTTCCAGGGCACTGAAGCTTTCTTT,CASSFGSFQGTEAFF
TRBV30,TRBD1,once,TRBJ2-2,TGTGCCTGGAGTAGATTACAGGGGCCCCCCGGGGAGCTGTTTTTT,CAWSRLQGPPGELFF
TRBV28,-,-,TRBJ2-1,TGTGCCAGCAGTTTATGGAGGTGGGGGGGGGCCCTGCGCAATGAGCAGTTCTTC,CASSLWRWGGALRNEQFF
TRBV29-1,TRBD1,many,TRBJ1-2,TGCAGCTTAAGACAGGGGGATGGCTACACCTTC,CSLRQGDGYTF
TRBV7-9,-,many,TRBJ2-1,TGTGCCAGCAGCTTAATGTGGGGATCATCCTCAACCGCGGCCTACAATGAGCAGTTCTTC,CASSLMWGSSSTAAYNEQFF
TRBV5-1,TRBD2,-,TRBJ2-1,TGCGCCAGCAGCTTAGGACTAGCGGGAGGGCCGGACAATGAGCAGTTCTTC,CASSLGLAGGPDNEQFF
TRBV6-1,-,-,TRBJ2-5,TGTGCCAGCAGACCTCATAATGGGTTAGAGACCCAGTACTTC,CASRPHNGLETQYF
TRBV6-2/TRBV6-3,TRBD1,many,TRBJ1-5,TGTGCCAGCAGCAGGGGGGATCAGCCCCAGCATTTT,CASSRGDQPQHF
TRBV7-8,-,many,TRBJ1-1,TGTGCCAGCAGCTTCCGGGGGAGGTACACTGAAGCTTTCTTT,CASSFRGRYTEAFF
TRBV3-1,TRBD2,many,TRBJ2-1,TGTGCCAGCAGCCCCCGACTAGCGGGACGGTACAATGAGCAGTTCTTC,CASSPRLAGRYNEQFF
TRBV6-5,TRBD2,many,TRBJ2-7,TGTGCCAGCAGTTACTCGGGAGGGGCCTCCTACGAGCAGTACTTC,CASSYSGGASYEQYF
TRBV7-2,TRBD1,many,TRBJ1-3,TGTGCCAGCAGCTCCGGGACAGGAGGAAACACCATATATTTT,CASSSGTGGNTIYF
TRBV10-3,TRBD1,-,TRBJ1-3,TGTGCCATCAGACAGGGGAACTCTGGAAACACCATATATTTT,CAIRQGNSGNTIYF
TRBV5-4,TRBD2,-,TRBJ2-1,TGTGCCAGCAGCTTGGGTTCGGGAGGGCCTCTCAATGAGCAGTTCTTC,CASSLGSGGPLNEQFF
TRBV7-2,TRBD1,-,TRBJ2-1,TGTGCCAGCAGCTCACAGGGGCTTTCTAACAATGAGCAGTTCTTC,CASSSQGLSNNEQFF
TRBV19,TRBD1,few,TRBJ2-4,TGTGCCAGTAGTATAATGGACAGGGCCGCCAAAAACATTCAGTACTTC,CASSIMDRAAKNIQYF
TRBV7-9,-,-,TRBJ2-3,TGTGCCAGCAGCCGGCAGGGCAGCCGGAGCACAGATACGCAGTATTTT,CASSRQGSRSTDTQYF
TRBV12-3/TRBV12-4,-,many,TRBJ2-1,TGTGCCAGCAGTTTCCCTAGCAGGGGCAATGAGCAGTTCTTC,CASSFPSRGNEQFF
TRBV12-3/TRBV12-4,TRBD1,many,TRBJ1-6,TGTGCCAGCAGTCTCGGGACAGGTGACTCACCCCTCCACTTT,CASSLGTGDSPLHF
TRBV7-9,-,many,TRBJ2-7,TGTGCCAGCAGCCCTGTTGTTAGGGTGATGGGCTCCTACGAGCAGTACTTC,CASSPVVRVMGSYEQYF